Listed below are T cell receptor beta chains from one sample, sequenced in a study of coeliac disease. Here immunoSEQ multiplex PCR was the method, and the copy in TCRdb shows in-frame clones only, minus some. Here the sample spans about 7,000 clones, around 70% being singletons. Sequencing was carried out using lamina propria lymphocytes from the gut. Receptors originate from a man aged 30-40 years with celiac disease. The CDR3 runs from the conserved cysteine through the conserved F or W. D genes are given only for firm matches. Some rows have no size entry. The others give once, few or many, or a class for an expanded clone.

J: TRBJ2-1; D: .; length: 14; V: TRBV19; size: .; CDR3: CASSISWRDNEQFF; DNA: TGTGCCAGTAGTATTAGCTGGCGAGACAATGAGCAGTTCTTC
J: TRBJ2-3; D: TRBD2; length: 17; V: TRBV5-1; size: .; CDR3: CASSLNLAGGNTDTQYF; DNA: TGCGCCAGCAGCTTGAATTTAGCGGGAGGGAACACAGATACGCAGTATTTT
J: TRBJ2-7; D: .; length: 13; V: TRBV5-1; size: .; CDR3: CASSPTGVTEQYF; DNA: TGCGCCAGCAGCCCAACAGGAGTGACCGAGCAGTACTTC
J: TRBJ2-6; D: .; length: 14; V: TRBV14; size: .; CDR3: CASSQWEGANVLTF; DNA: TGTGCCAGCAGCCAGTGGGAGGGGGCCAACGTCCTGACTTTC
J: TRBJ2-7; D: TRBD2; length: 15; V: TRBV4-1; size: .; CDR3: CASSQDWREKGEQYF; DNA: TGCGCCAGCAGCCAAGACTGGCGGGAGAAGGGCGAGCAGTACTTC
J: TRBJ1-3; D: .; length: 13; V: TRBV27; size: .; CDR3: CASSLQFGNTIYF; DNA: TGTGCCAGCAGTTTACAGTTTGGAAACACCATATATTTT
J: TRBJ2-7; D: .; length: 14; V: TRBV19; size: .; CDR3: CASSIVRDSYEQYF; DNA: TGTGCCAGTAGTATAGTACGGGATTCCTACGAGCAGTACTTC
J: TRBJ2-1; D: TRBD1; length: 18; V: TRBV30; size: .; CDR3: CAWSTGQPISVSRNEQFF; DNA: TGTGCCTGGAGCACGGGACAGCCGATTTCGGTCTCTCGGAATGAGCAGTTCTTC
J: TRBJ2-7; D: .; length: 13; V: TRBV30; size: .; CDR3: CAWGIGQSYEQYF; DNA: TGTGCCTGGGGTATAGGACAGTCCTACGAGCAGTACTTC
J: TRBJ1-5; D: TRBD1; length: 15; V: TRBV10-3; size: .; CDR3: CATRQGWDGNQPQHF; DNA: TGTGCCACCCGACAGGGTTGGGATGGCAATCAGCCCCAGCATTTT
J: TRBJ2-3; D: TRBD2; length: 17; V: TRBV12-5; size: .; CDR3: CASGLRSGGVFTDTQYF; DNA: TGTGCTAGTGGTTTGAGAAGCGGGGGGGTTTTCACAGATACGCAGTATTTT
J: TRBJ1-6; D: TRBD1; length: 15; V: TRBV18; size: .; CDR3: CASSPGTGWGSPLHF; DNA: TGTGCCAGCTCACCAGGGACAGGGTGGGGCTCACCCCTCCACTTT
J: TRBJ2-7; D: TRBD1; length: 15; V: TRBV7-6; size: few; CDR3: CASSLGQMGPYEQYF; DNA: TGTGCCAGCAGCCTGGGACAGATGGGCCCCTACGAGCAGTACTTC
J: TRBJ1-5; D: .; length: 22; V: TRBV21-1; size: .; CDR3: CASSKVRLRKTFGREDEKPQHF; DNA: TGTGCCAGCAGCAAAGTAAGGTTAAGGAAAACTTTCGGCAGGGAGGATGAAAAGCCCCAGCATTTT
J: TRBJ2-3; D: TRBD1; length: 13; V: TRBV5-4; size: .; CDR3: CASSTDRGDTQYF; DNA: TGTGCCAGCAGCACCGACAGGGGGGATACGCAGTATTTT
J: TRBJ2-2; D: TRBD2; length: 16; V: TRBV5-4; size: .; CDR3: CASSVGSGLSTGELFF; DNA: TGTGCCAGCAGCGTAGGATCGGGACTATCCACCGGGGAGCTGTTTTTT
J: TRBJ2-7; D: TRBD2; length: 16; V: TRBV4-3; size: .; CDR3: CASSRLRGSGMDEQYF; DNA: TGCGCCAGCAGCCGACTCCGGGGGAGCGGGATGGACGAGCAGTACTTC
J: TRBJ2-3; D: .; length: 13; V: TRBV5-6; size: .; CDR3: CASSFFSTDTQYF; DNA: TGTGCCAGCAGCTTTTTTAGTACAGATACGCAGTATTTT
J: TRBJ2-7; D: .; length: 13; V: TRBV7-3; size: .; CDR3: CASSTSEGYEQYF; DNA: TGTGCCAGCAGCACCTCGGAGGGGTACGAGCAGTACTTC
J: TRBJ2-2; D: .; length: 13; V: TRBV27; size: .; CDR3: CASSPQGSGELFF; DNA: TGTGCCAGCAGTCCACAGGGATCCGGGGAGCTGTTTTTT
J: TRBJ1-5; D: TRBD1; length: 17; V: TRBV18; size: .; CDR3: CASSPPLLRGVDQPQHF; DNA: TGTGCCAGCTCACCACCGCTCCTCAGGGGGGTGGATCAGCCCCAGCATTTT
J: TRBJ1-5; D: .; length: 13; V: TRBV30; size: .; CDR3: CAWGRDSNQPQHF; DNA: TGTGCCTGGGGTCGGGATAGCAATCAGCCCCAGCATTTT
J: TRBJ2-5; D: TRBD2; length: 16; V: TRBV19; size: .; CDR3: CASSIDLGGGRETQYF; DNA: TGTGCCAGTAGTATAGATCTCGGGGGAGGGCGAGAGACCCAGTACTTC
J: TRBJ1-5; D: .; length: 15; V: TRBV19; size: .; CDR3: CASSINWFFNQPQHF; DNA: TGTGCCAGTAGTATAAACTGGTTCTTCAATCAGCCCCAGCATTTT
J: TRBJ2-1; D: TRBD2; length: 15; V: TRBV6-5; size: .; CDR3: CASSRTSGYYNEQFF; DNA: TGTGCCAGCAGCCGAACTAGCGGGTACTACAATGAGCAGTTCTTC
J: TRBJ2-6; D: .; length: 13; V: TRBV2; size: .; CDR3: CASCAEGANVLTF; DNA: TGTGCCAGCTGCGCGGAGGGGGCCAACGTCCTGACTTTC
J: TRBJ1-3; D: TRBD1; length: 20; V: TRBV19; size: .; CDR3: CASSVLAPAPGQNSGNTIYF; DNA: TGTGCCAGTAGTGTCCTCGCTCCGGCTCCGGGACAGAACTCTGGAAACACCATATATTTT
J: TRBJ2-7; D: .; length: 15; V: TRBV4-1; size: .; CDR3: CASSHNWGRNYEQYF; DNA: TGCGCCAGCAGCCACAATTGGGGCAGGAACTACGAGCAGTACTTC